A single sample is the source of the 21 T cell receptor beta chains below, sequenced in a study of T cells in localized non-small cell lung cancer. Sequencing used immunoSEQ multiplex PCR; TCRdb keeps in-frame clones, though not all of them. The sample includes some 49,000 clones, around 81% seen only once; the top ten take over 15%. The source was peripheral blood mononuclear cells, collected before any cancer treatment. The receptors here all came from a man between 40 and 70 years old with stage III lung adenocarcinoma.

The chain carries TRBV21-1 and TRBJ2-2. TRBV21-1 is annotated as a pseudogene. This CDR3 contains 15 residues. In nucleotides, the CDR3 is TGTGCCAGCAGCAAAGAAAACACTCCAACCGGGGAGCTGTTTTTT. As protein: CASSKENTPTGELFF.

This clone occurred once. This CDR3 is CASRKGRDNQPQHF. The CDR3 DNA reads as TGTGCCAGTAGGAAAGGGCGGGACAATCAGCCCCAGCATTTT. The V and J genes are TRBV19 and TRBJ1-5, with D hard to call. Germline CDR1 reads LNHDA; CDR2 reads SQIVND (reference sequence). Trimming left V 6 bases short and J 3 bases short, with 12 bases between. The CDR3 runs 14 residues.

The CDR3 DNA follows: TGCGCCAGCACCGGTACTGGAAACACCATATATTTT. Translating gives CASTGTGNTIYF. The rearrangement uses TRBV10-2 and TRBJ1-3; no clear D. The CDR3 is made up of 12 amino acids. With 7 bases removed from V and 2 bases from J, the gap between germline ends came to 6 bases. Germline loops: CDR1 WSHSY, CDR2 SAAADI.

The chain joins TRBV6-6 to TRBJ2-5; 7 bases are a match to TRBD1. V trimming: 6 bases; J trimming: 5 bases; junction bases outside the gene matches: 6. Germline CDR1 MNHNY, CDR2 SVGAGI (reference sequence). This CDR3 has 13 amino acids. CDR3 coding DNA: TGTGCCAGCAGCCGAGGGGGCCGGGAGACCCAGTACTTC. Protein sequence: CASSRGGRETQYF.

This chain uses TRBV9 with TRBJ2-5; 9 bases are a match to TRBD1. The CDR3 consists of 15 residues. Germline CDR1 is SGDLS and CDR2 is YYNGEE. Trimming removed 2 bases from V and 4 bases from J; junction bases left unmatched: 6. CDR3 region: CASSVPGTGRETQYF. As DNA, the CDR3 is TGTGCCAGCAGCGTCCCCGGGACAGGGAGAGAGACCCAGTACTTC.

The V call is TRBV10-3, the J call TRBJ1-6; D gene ambiguous. Germline CDR1 ENHRY, CDR2 SYGVKD. Trimming left V 0 bases short and J 9 bases short, with 15 bases between. The CDR3 loop spans 16 amino acids. The CDR3 here is CAISESKAGSGSPLHF. The CDR3 bases are TGTGCCATCAGTGAGTCGAAGGCAGGCTCGGGTTCACCCCTCCACTTT.

This chain connects TRBV19 to TRBJ2-7, with D tentatively TRBD2 (5 bases). The length of the CDR3 is 15 residues. V lost 5 bases to trimming and J lost 3 bases, with 17 bases between them. Per germline, CDR1 LNHDA and CDR2 SQIVND (reference sequence). The CDR3 DNA sequence: TGTGCCAGTAGTGCCCCGCCCGGGGAAAGCTACGAGCAGTACTTC. Its translation: CASSAPPGESYEQYF. Variable domain in full (rest from reference TRBV19 and TRBJ2-7): DGGITQSPKYLFRKEGQNVTLSCEQNLNHDAMYWYRQDPGQGLRLIYYSQIVNDFQKGDIAEGYSVSREKKESFPLTVTSAQKNPTAFYLCASSAPPGESYEQYFGPGTRLTVT.

In DNA form, the CDR3 reads TGTGCCACCAGCACCCACCAGGGGGACAGGACTAGCTCTGGGGCCAACGTCCTGACTTTC. Amino acid sequence: CATSTHQGDRTSSGANVLTF. V usage is TRBV15 and J usage is TRBJ2-6; maybe TRBD1 (8 bases). Germline CDR1 reads LNHNV; CDR2 reads YYDKDF (reference sequence). With 4 bases removed from V and 0 bases from J, the gap between germline ends came to 22 bases. The CDR3 contains 20 residues.

This chain uses TRBV5-6 with TRBJ1-2; weak D call: TRBD1 (6 bases). Germline V CDR1 and CDR2: SGHDT, YYEEEE. This CDR3 comprises 13 residues. Trimming cost V 4 bases and J 2 bases, with 9 bases left between them. CDR3 in DNA: TGTGCCAGCAGCCCCGACAGGAACTATGGCTACACCTTC. It translates to CASSPDRNYGYTF.

V gene TRBV19 combines with J gene TRBJ2-6; perhaps TRBD2 as D (6 bases). V lost 1 base and J 0 bases, leaving 7 bases between the germline ends. CDR3 size: 16 residues. Germline CDR1 reads LNHDA; CDR2 reads SQIVND (reference sequence). This CDR3 reads CASSIAEGSGANVLTF. CDR3 in DNA: TGTGCCAGTAGTATAGCGGAGGGCTCTGGGGCCAACGTCCTGACTTTC.

The chain employs TRBV18 and TRBJ2-7, with a weak D call TRBD2 (5 bases). Germline values: CDR1 KGHSH, CDR2 LQKENI. With 3 bases removed from V and 5 bases from J, the gap between germline ends came to 8 bases. The CDR3 is 12 residues long. DNA for the CDR3: TGTGCCAGCTCACCCTCCGGGGACGAGCAGTACTTC. It translates to CASSPSGDEQYF.

This clone was recorded once. V is TRBV5-4 and J is TRBJ1-1, with D possibly matching TRBD1 (6 bases). V lost 0 bases, J lost 11 bases, and 14 bases lay in between. Germline V gives CDR1 SGHNT, CDR2 YYREEE (reference sequence). The CDR3 spans 13 residues. In DNA form, the CDR3 reads TGTGCCAGCAGCTTGGGGCAGGGGAGGGTGGCTTTCTTT. Translating gives CASSLGQGRVAFF.

The chain links TRBV6-5 to TRBJ2-7; 8 bases are a match to TRBD2. Losses at the gene ends were 0 bases for V and 6 bases for J; bases not matched to a gene: 4. CDR1 and CDR2 (germline): MNHEY, SVGAGI. The CDR3 extends over 14 amino acids. In nucleotides, the CDR3 is TGTGCCAGCAGTTACTCAGCGGGGGATCGCGAGCAGTACTTC. It translates to CASSYSAGDREQYF.

The rearrangement uses TRBV6-5 and TRBJ2-2; tentatively, D is TRBD1 (5 bases). Germline loops: CDR1 MNHEY, CDR2 SVGAGI. With 6 bases removed from V and 5 bases from J, the gap between germline ends came to 13 bases. There are 14 residues in the CDR3. CDR3 in DNA: TGTGCCAGCAGCCGGACATCAGGGACCGGGGAGCTGTTTTTT. Residues: CASSRTSGTGELFF.

This chain connects TRBV4-2 to TRBJ2-5; 7 nucleotides align to TRBD2. Germline loops: CDR1 LGHNA, CDR2 YNFKEQ. Trimming removed 4 bases from V and 1 base from J; junction bases left unmatched: 6. This CDR3 comprises 15 residues. In nucleotides, the CDR3 is TGTGCCAGCAGCCGGGGGGGACTCTCCCAAGAGACCCAGTACTTC. This encodes CASSRGGLSQETQYF.

This chain joins TRBV19 and TRBJ1-1, with D possibly being TRBD1 (5 bases). V shed 3 bases and J shed 8 bases, with 16 bases lying between them. The germline V gene encodes CDR1 LNHDA and CDR2 SQIVND (reference sequence). The CDR3 covers 14 residues. CDR3 DNA sequence: TGTGCCAGTAGTATTCCGGGGGGGACCTCGGAAGCTTTCTTT. This encodes CASSIPGGTSEAFF.

Only a few counts were recorded for this clone. The chain is built from TRBV9 and TRBJ1-5; 8 bases line up with TRBD1. The germline CDR1 and CDR2 sequences are SGDLS and YYNGEE. V dropped 3 bases and J dropped 2; count of bases not matched to a gene: 4. CDR3 length equals 15 residues. Here the CDR3 reads CASSGTGSGNQPQHF. The DNA for the CDR3 is TGTGCCAGCAGCGGGACAGGGAGTGGCAATCAGCCCCAGCATTTT.

The chain joins TRBV5-1 to TRBJ2-5; D not certain. This CDR3 has 12 amino acids. CDR1 and CDR2 (germline): SGHRS, YFSETQ. V was trimmed by 3 bases and J by 3 bases, leaving 6 bases between them. CDR3 DNA: TGCGCCAGCAGCTGGCCTGAAGAGACCCAGTACTTC. This codes for CASSWPEETQYF.

The chain combines TRBV2 with TRBJ2-5; the D call may be TRBD1 or TRBD2 (5 bases each). V was clipped by 3 bases and J by 8 bases, with 22 bases between them. The CDR3 totals 16 residues. Germline CDR1 SNHLY, CDR2 FYNNEI. This CDR3 is CASSEGEGWETGTQYF. CDR3 coding DNA: TGTGCCAGCAGTGAGGGAGAGGGGTGGGAAACAGGAACCCAGTACTTC.

The chain carries TRBV10-1 and TRBJ2-1, with 7 bases aligning to TRBD1. The CDR3 sequence is 20 residues long. With 5 bases clipped from V and 2 bases from J, the junction kept 21 bases outside the gene matches. Germline V gene lookup returns CDR1 WNHNN and CDR2 SYGVQD (reference sequence). The CDR3 DNA reads as TGCGCCAGCAGTACCCAAATTTATACCGGGACAGACCCTCCCTACAATGAGCAGTTCTTC. Protein product: CASSTQIYTGTDPPYNEQFF.

This clone appeared a single time. V usage is TRBV10-3 and J usage is TRBJ2-1, with TRBD2 matching 9 bases. The germline CDR1 and CDR2 sequences are ENHRY and SYGVKD. This CDR3 has 14 amino acids. The V gene end was trimmed by 5 bases and the J gene end by 8 bases; junction bases not matched to a gene: 7. The CDR3 DNA sequence: TGTGCCATCAGTTCTAGCGGGGAGGGCGATGAGCAGTTCTTC. Translated, it gives CAISSSGEGDEQFF.